The T cell receptor (beta chain) described here comes from a study of OX40 agonist ivuxolimab in advanced cancers. As for the study more broadly: Ivuxolimab was a fully human IgG2 agonistic monoclonal antibody targeting the costimulatory receptor OX40 (CD134). Prior anti-PD-1, anti-PD-L1 or anti-CTLA-4 therapy was permitted, and 40% to 50% of dose-escalation patients had received checkpoint inhibitors. The paper covers the monotherapy dose-escalation part of the phase I ivuxolimab trial, which included N of about 50 patients. A male proportion of approximately 83% and a mean age of around 60 years, ranging from about 23 to 90, were recorded for the dose-escalation cohort. Peripheral TCRbeta sequencing aimed to test whether ivuxolimab altered TCR sequence diversity and caused clonal T-cell expansion. Partial responses occurred in three dose-escalation patients, of whom one had hepatocellular carcinoma and two had cutaneous melanoma. Intravenous ivuxolimab was administered to patients every 2 weeks at six dose levels: 0.01, 0.1, 0.3, 1.5, 3 and 10 mg/kg. Of the 50 or so patients in dose escalation, about 20 had hepatocellular carcinoma, roughly 15 had melanoma, 9 had renal cell carcinoma and 9 had head and neck cancer.

Based on the germline V gene, the CDR1 and CDR2 sequences are SGHAT and FQNNGV. The CDR3 sequence holds 13 residues, the cysteine and phenylalanine included. Only the CDR3 region is kept as DNA, spanning 39 bases read in frame from base 1. The germline ends are 3 bases apart after V is trimmed by 1 base and J by 0 bases. For sequencing of the TCRbeta CDR3 region, genomic DNA was extracted from the sorted cells. TCRbeta CDR3 regions were sequenced using the immunoSEQ Assay. Here the immuneACCESS table is served through TCRdb, limited to in-frame sequences with V and J called. Missing clones are a known gap in these copies; in checked studies unresolved V genes cover under half, and the rest lacks a known reason. In this sample the table shows around 66,000 clones, about 89% of which occur a single time. The top ten clonotypes cover around 19% of the sample. Paper-wide results and their limitations: Antigen specificity was not determined for the clonally expanded peripheral T cells. Clonal expansion of both CD4+ and CD8+ blood T cells was observed from baseline to week 6 at doses 0.1 to 3.0 mg/kg. After ivuxolimab, CD8+ T cells had more expanded clones than CD4+ T cells on average. In the 0.1-3.0 mg/kg groups, partial responders had among the lowest normalized peripheral clonal expansion, particularly in CD8+ T cells. Low levels of normalized T-cell clonal expansion were also seen in some patients who did not respond.

This clone has only a few counts. Its cognate antigen has yet to be identified. Nothing much larger sits one base from this clone, and base qualities are not available. Patients with autoimmune disease history or receiving systemic immunosuppression were excluded from the trial. In every dose cohort, peripheral blood was drawn for TCR sequencing at baseline, cycle 4 day 1, and cycle 7 day 1. The samples were drawn from a first-in-human, open-label, multicenter phase I dose-escalation trial of ivuxolimab. Adults with locally advanced or metastatic melanoma, renal cell carcinoma, hepatocellular carcinoma or head and neck squamous cell carcinoma were enrolled in the trial. Before TCR sequencing, CD4+ T cells and CD8+ T cells were sorted from peripheral blood as separate populations.

The clonotype comes from an adult with an advanced solid tumor such as melanoma, head and neck, liver or kidney cancer. Sequencing was performed on CD4+ or CD8+ T cells sorted from blood, taken in a trial of the OX40 agonist ivuxolimab. The rearranged segments are TRBV11-2 and TRBJ1-1; no D gene call is confident. The DNA reads as follows: TGTGCCAGCAGCTTAGGTCTGAACACTGAAGCTTTCTTT. This encodes CASSLGLNTEAFF.